These 17 T cell receptor beta chains originate from one sample sequenced in a study of spatial heterogeneity in lung cancer. Notes on the study in general: Tracking of tumor mutation counts was seen in expanded intratumoral alpha and beta TCR counts.

Time point meaning: sample taken at primary tumor resection. TCRdb processed the 5' RACE reads anew with MiXCR; each CDR3 protein has one entry. Among 14,000 or so distinct CDR3 sequences listed, 4.7% were seen once. For these receptors, no antigen is known. Sequenced here: lung tumor tissue, sampled at surgery. The origin of the receptors is a female donor with early-stage non-small cell lung cancer.

This clonotype is classed as medium-sized. This beta chain is off target for a library built for alpha chains, so its abundance means little. The chain combines TRBV15 with TRBJ2-2, with TRBD1 matching 9 bases. This CDR3 region has 17 residues. V gave up 5 bases and J gave up 6 bases; unmatched junction bases: 13. From germline, CDR1 is LNHNV and CDR2 YYDKDF (reference sequence). In DNA form, the CDR3 reads TGTGCCACCAGCGCCCCGTCCGGACAGGGGTTGGCCGGGGAGCTGTTTTTT. Amino acid sequence: CATSAPSGQGLAGELFF.

At least ten counts were recorded for this clonotype. In a library made to pick up alpha chains, this beta chain is a stray read with a size that means little. The chain couples TRBV2 to TRBJ2-5; 9 positions match TRBD2. The ends lost 7 bases at V and 9 bases at J; junction bases unmatched: 24. The CDR3 spans 18 residues. Germline V gene data show CDR1 as SNHLY and CDR2 as FYNNEI. The CDR3 nucleotides are TGTGCCAGCATCCCCCCGGGATTTAGCGGGGGTCTCCATGGGGCCCAGTACTTC. This gives the protein CASIPPGFSGGLHGAQYF. The full variable domain, in which reference TRBV2 and TRBJ2-5 provide the parts outside the CDR3, is EPEVTQTPSHQVTQMGQEVILRCVPISNHLYFYWYRQILGQKVEFLVSFYNNEISEKSEIFDDQFSVERPDGSNFTLKIRSTKLEDSAMYFCASIPPGFSGGLHGAQYFGPGTRLLVL.

In its sample, this clonotype was seen many times. The library was designed around alpha chains, so this beta chain is a stray read whose abundance carries little weight. This chain connects TRBV29-1 to TRBJ1-1, with D uncertain. CDR3 length equals 12 residues. Trimming stripped 6 bases from V and 6 bases from J, with 14 bases between. The germline CDR1 and CDR2 sequences are SQVTM and ANQGSEA. The CDR3 loop reads CSVSRGNAEAFF. CDR3 sequence (DNA): TGCAGCGTCAGCCGGGGAAACGCTGAAGCTTTCTTT.

There are many counts of this clonotype. This beta chain is a stray sequence in a library constructed for alpha chains; its clone size is not meaningful. Here the CDR3 reads CASSSVEGWLGGYGANVLTF. The DNA for the CDR3 is TGTGCCAGCAGTTCCGTGGAGGGTTGGTTGGGAGGGTACGGGGCCAACGTCCTGACTTTC. The chain joins TRBV6-5 to TRBJ2-6; TRBD2 agrees at 7 bases. The CDR3 has 20 residues. Germline V gene data show CDR1 as MNHEY and CDR2 as SVGAGI. V dropped 4 bases and J dropped 4; count of bases not matched to a gene: 19.

In this sample, this clonotype is medium-sized. Mismatch with germline at one junction end may stem from a read error. Little can be read into the size of this beta chain, an off-target read in a library designed for alpha chains. The rearrangement joins TRBV19 to TRBJ1-1, with 8 bases matching TRBD1. This CDR3 has 15 amino acids. Germline CDR1 is LNHDA and CDR2 is SQIVND (reference sequence). CDR3 sequence: CASSMGTGRNTEAFF. The CDR3 coding sequence is TGTGCCAGTAGTATGGGGACAGGAAGGAACACGGAAGCTTTCTTT.

This clonotype was seen repeatedly, ten times or more. Because this beta chain is a stray read in a library intended to capture alpha chains, its abundance should not be given much weight. This rearrangement joins TRBV12-3 or TRBV12-4 to TRBJ2-1; perhaps TRBD2 as D (7 bases). V lost 2 bases and J 7 bases, leaving 15 bases between the germline ends. The CDR3 length is 15 residues. CDR3 in amino acids: CASSLRGGSTNEQFF. CDR3 nucleotides: TGTGCCAGCAGTTTAAGGGGGGGAAGTACAAATGAGCAGTTCTTC.

This clonotype was found many times. A library made for alpha chains picked up this beta chain off target, so its size means little. The V and J genes are TRBV9 and TRBJ2-3, with D possibly matching TRBD2 (7 bases). Between the trimmed V and J ends, which lost 7 bases and 0 bases, there was a span of 15 bases. CDR1 is SGDLS, CDR2 YYNGEE, per germline. The CDR3 totals 15 residues. CDR3 coding DNA: TGTGCCAGCGATAGGGGGGGTCATAGCACAGATACGCAGTATTTT. Amino acid sequence: CASDRGGHSTDTQYF.

This clonotype was seen ten or more times. Being off target in a library aimed at alpha chains, this beta chain has a size of little meaning. The chain couples TRBV15 to TRBJ1-6; D call uncertain. Germline CDR1 is LNHNV and CDR2 is YYDKDF (reference sequence). V was trimmed by 1 base and J by 6 bases, leaving 10 bases between them. The CDR3 has 15 amino acids. CDR3 in DNA: TGTGCCACCAGCAGAGCGGGAGCCTTTAATTCACCCCTCCACTTT. Residues: CATSRAGAFNSPLHF.

Ten or more counts support this clonotype. The library was designed around alpha chains, so this beta chain is a stray read whose abundance carries little weight. The chain employs TRBV6-5 and TRBJ2-3, with D maybe TRBD2 (6 bases). This CDR3 has 15 amino acids. Trimming removed 6 bases at V and 1 base at J, with 14 bases between. The germline gives CDR1 MNHEY, CDR2 SVGAGI. The CDR3 nucleotides read TGTGCCAGCAGCCGCCTAGGGACTGGCACAGATACGCAGTATTTT. Its translation: CASSRLGTGTDTQYF.

This clonotype was seen many times. This beta chain is an off-target read within a library intended for alpha chains, so its frequency means little. The chain recombines TRBV12-3 or TRBV12-4 with TRBJ2-1; no clear D gene. The V and J ends lost 6 bases and 0 bases respectively, with 9 bases between them. This CDR3 is 14 amino acids long. The CDR3 DNA reads TGTGCCAGCAGCCCTAGAAGCTCCTACAATGAGCAGTTCTTC. This translates into CASSPRSSYNEQFF.

This clonotype was recorded many times. Found in a library prepared for alpha chains, this beta chain is an off-target read, and its abundance has little meaning. The chain recombines TRBV18 with TRBJ2-5; D not resolved. Deletions cut 4 bases from V and 3 bases from J, with 3 bases between. The CDR3 extends over 11 amino acids. Germline-derived CDR1 and CDR2 are KGHSH and LQKENI. CDR3 nucleotides: TGTGCCAGCTCACGAGAAGAGACCCAGTACTTC. Residues: CASSREETQYF. Based on the CDR3 plus reference TRBV18 and TRBJ2-5, the full variable domain is NAGVMQNPRHLVRRRGQEARLRCSPMKGHSHVYWYRQLPEEGLKFMVYLQKENIIDESGMPKERFSAEFPKEGPSILRIQQVVRGDSAAYFCASSREETQYFGPGTRLLVL.

This clonotype was seen repeatedly, ten times or more. As an off-target read in a library built for alpha chains, this beta chain has a frequency of little significance. The chain couples TRBV5-1 to TRBJ1-2; D perhaps matches TRBD1 (6 bases). Per the germline V gene, CDR1 is SGHRS and CDR2 is YFSETQ. The germline V and J ends were trimmed by 0 bases and 0 bases, with 12 bases remaining between them. This CDR3 region has 16 residues. DNA of the CDR3: TGCGCCAGCAGCTTGGCCGGAGGGGGTGCTAACTATGGCTACACCTTC. This sequence encodes CASSLAGGGANYGYTF.

The sample holds many counts of this clonotype. Because this beta chain is a stray read in a library intended to capture alpha chains, its abundance should not be given much weight. This sequence joins TRBV28 and TRBJ1-2; maybe TRBD1 (6 bases). Trimming removed 11 bases from V and 5 bases from J, with 27 bases in between. The CDR3 runs to 16 residues. Germline-derived CDR1 and CDR2 are MDHEN and SYDVKM. The CDR3 spells CASRGVEGDRGYGYTF. CDR3 nucleotides: TGTGCCTCCCGCGGGGTCGAGGGTGATAGGGGGTATGGCTACACCTTC.

At least ten counts were recorded for this clonotype. This beta chain is a stray sequence in a library constructed for alpha chains; its clone size is not meaningful. This rearrangement joins TRBV12-3 or TRBV12-4 to TRBJ1-4; 8 bases match TRBD1. Trimming at V came to 6 bases and at J to 0 bases, leaving 9 bases not matched to a gene. The CDR3 sequence is 17 residues long. The CDR3 bases are TGTGCCAGCAGACCAACAGGGGGACGGGCAACTAATGAAAAACTGTTTTTT. It yields the protein CASRPTGGRATNEKLFF.

The table lists this clonotype with a few counts. The library was designed around alpha chains, so this beta chain is a stray read whose abundance carries little weight. The chain is built from TRBV30 and TRBJ2-2; TRBD1 aligns across 9 bases. V shed 1 base, J shed 7 bases, and the junction held 7 bases outside the gene matches. Germline assignment: CDR1 GTSNPN and CDR2 SVGIG (reference sequence). The CDR3 totals 15 residues. The CDR3 is CAWSAKGQGHGELFF. The CDR3 DNA follows: TGTGCCTGGAGTGCAAAGGGACAGGGTCACGGGGAGCTGTTTTTT.

This clonotype was detected ten times or more. Since the library was made to target alpha chains, this beta chain is a stray read and its abundance is not meaningful. V and J are TRBV24-1 and TRBJ1-2; unclear D gene. There are 14 residues in the CDR3. Germline CDR1 is KGHDR and CDR2 is SFDVKD. The ends were cut back, 3 bases at V and 7 bases at J, with 14 bases in the middle. CDR3 coding DNA: TGTGCCACCAGTGATCGGGGATGGGTCTCTGGCTACACCTTC. Translating gives CATSDRGWVSGYTF.

In its sample, this clonotype was seen many times. This beta chain is an unintended read in a library built for alpha chains; its size means little. The gene calls are TRBV5-4 and TRBJ1-2; D is perhaps TRBD1 (5 bases). Trimming took off 0 bases at V and 8 bases at J, with 11 bases between the two ends. In germline, CDR1 is SGHNT, CDR2 YYREEE (reference sequence). The CDR3 is 13 amino acids. The DNA for the CDR3 is TGTGCCAGCAGCTTGGCCTCAGGGTTCGGCTACACCTTC. Its translation is CASSLASGFGYTF.